This T cell receptor (beta chain) comes out of a study of T cells expressing NK-cell markers. About the study: Underlying the TCR beta repertoires were sorted CD3+CD56+NKG2C+, CD3+CD56+NKG2C- and CD3+CD56-NKG2C+ T cells.

Study-level findings and limits: The share of CD8+ T cells held by dominant NKG2C+ clonotypes was about 1.0-7.5% in 5 or 6 donors. The same clonotypes also predominated in the CD3+CD56-NKG2C+ fraction of a handful of donors.

Reanalyzing the 5' RACE reads, TCRdb keeps one entry per CDR3 protein, without DNA. Recorded here are some 500,000 distinct CDR3 sequences; the top ten clones represent around 1.4%. Germline V gene lookup returns CDR1 DFQATT and CDR2 SNEGSKA (reference sequence). This CDR3 comprises 15 residues. With regard to this clonotype: Its antigen is unknown.

This receptor was identified in a woman in her fifties or sixties in good health. The rearrangement links TRBV20-1 to TRBJ2-7; TCRdb's D call, TRBD2, is unchecked because there is no DNA. The specimen sequenced was blood T cells: a sorted CD56 or NKG2C T cell subset, CD4+ or CD8+ T cells, or bulk PBMC T cells (not recorded which). The chain's CDR3 is CSARGVGTSWREQYF.